The rows below give T cell receptor beta chains drawn from one sample of a study of cytomegalovirus exposure and HLA in healthy donors. The repertoire was sequenced with immunoSEQ multiplex PCR; TCRdb's copy has only in-frame clones and lacks some. The sample contains tens of thousands of clones, roughly 84% of which appear only once. Material: PBMCs. These receptors originate from a man between 18 and 29 years old in good health and CMV-seronegative. CDR3s include the opening cysteine and the closing phenylalanine or tryptophan. D genes are given only for firm matches. Not all rows give a size; the values are once, few, many and, for expanded clones, a class.

clone size,V gene,J gene,D gene,CDR3 DNA,CDR3 protein
-,TRBV18,TRBJ1-4,-,TGTGCCAGCTCACCACCTATGGAAAAACTGTTTTTT,CASSPPMEKLFF
-,TRBV30,TRBJ2-1,TRBD2,TGTGCCTGGCGGACTAGCGGGAGGGAGAGCTCCTACAATGAGCAGTTCTTC,CAWRTSGRESSYNEQFF
-,TRBV7-9,TRBJ2-2,-,TGTGCCAGCAGCTTCCGGTTGGCCGGGAGTGGCACCGGGGAGCTGTTTTTT,CASSFRLAGSGTGELFF
-,TRBV9,TRBJ1-1,TRBD1,TGTGCCAGCAGCACCCGACAGGGAAGGAACACTGAAGCTTTCTTT,CASSTRQGRNTEAFF
-,TRBV5-1,TRBJ2-5,TRBD2,TGCGCCAGCAGCGCCGGGGGGAGGTCGGAGACCCAGTACTTC,CASSAGGRSETQYF
once,TRBV19,TRBJ2-4,TRBD1,TGTGCCAGTAGTACTCCAACAGGGGGCAAAAACATTCAGTACTTC,CASSTPTGGKNIQYF
-,TRBV13,TRBJ2-7,TRBD2,TGTGCCAGCAGCTTCCGGCGGGGGACGACCTACGAGCAGTACTTC,CASSFRRGTTYEQYF
-,TRBV30,TRBJ1-5,-,TGTGCCTGGAGCGAGGCCTTCAATCAGCCCCAGCATTTT,CAWSEAFNQPQHF
once,TRBV27,TRBJ2-7,-,TGTGCCAGCAGAAACCGGACTTTATACGAGCAGTACTTC,CASRNRTLYEQYF
-,TRBV2,TRBJ2-7,TRBD1,TGTGCCAGCAGTTTCCGGGACAGGGCGTGGGAGCAGTACTTC,CASSFRDRAWEQYF
-,TRBV14,TRBJ2-7,TRBD2,TGTGCCAGCAGCCAAGGGACTAGCGGGAGAGACGAGCAGTACTTC,CASSQGTSGRDEQYF
-,TRBV30,TRBJ2-7,-,TGTGCCTGCCGGGACGGGACAAGCTCCTACGAGCAGTACTTC,CACRDGTSSYEQYF
-,TRBV2,TRBJ2-1,-,TGTGCCAGCAGTGAAAGCGGATCCTCCTACAATGAGCAGTTCTTC,CASSESGSSYNEQFF
-,TRBV9,TRBJ1-2,TRBD1,TGTGCCAGCAGCGCCGGACAGGGCGCTAACTATGGCTACACCTTC,CASSAGQGANYGYTF
-,TRBV7-9,TRBJ2-1,TRBD2,TGTGCCAGCAGCTTAGATATTAGCGGGAGTATCTACAATGAGCAGTTCTTC,CASSLDISGSIYNEQFF
-,TRBV2,TRBJ2-1,-,TGTGCCAGCAGTCCCGGACAAAGCTCCTACAATGAGCAGTTCTTC,CASSPGQSSYNEQFF
-,TRBV7-3,TRBJ1-1,-,TGTGCCAGCAGCTCCCAGGACAGAGTCACTGAAGCTTTCTTT,CASSSQDRVTEAFF
-,TRBV25-1,TRBJ2-1,TRBD2,TGTGCCAGCAGTGAAGGACTAGCGGAGTACAATGAGCAGTTCTTC,CASSEGLAEYNEQFF
-,TRBV5-4,TRBJ2-5,TRBD1,TGTGCCAGCAGCCGGGACAGACAAGAGACCCAGTACTTC,CASSRDRQETQYF
-,TRBV28,TRBJ1-2,-,TGTGCCAGCAGTCCCGAGACGGGCTATGGCTACACCTTC,CASSPETGYGYTF
-,TRBV28,TRBJ1-5,-,TGTGCCAGCAGTTTTCTTCGTCAGCCCCAGCATTTT,CASSFLRQPQHF
-,TRBV6-1,TRBJ1-1,-,TGTGCCAGCAGTGGGGGCCGGAGCAGCACTGAAGCTTTCTTT,CASSGGRSSTEAFF
few,TRBV6-1,TRBJ1-4,-,TGTGCCACCACCCGGGGGACGGGTAATGAAAAACTGTTTTTT,CATTRGTGNEKLFF
-,TRBV19,TRBJ1-2,TRBD1,TGTGCCAGTACCGTTCGAGCAGGGGGCCAGGGCTACACCTTC,CASTVRAGGQGYTF
-,TRBV21-1,TRBJ1-2,-,TGTGCCAGCAGGAGGGACAAAAAAAACTATGGCTACACCTTC,CASRRDKKNYGYTF
-,TRBV29-1,TRBJ2-7,TRBD1,TGCAGCGTTGAAGGGGACAGGATCTACGAGCAGTACTTC,CSVEGDRIYEQYF
-,TRBV5-1,TRBJ2-7,TRBD1,TGCGCCAGCAGCTTGGACGGGACAGGGGTCAGCGAGCAGTACTTC,CASSLDGTGVSEQYF
-,TRBV18,TRBJ2-2,TRBD2,TGTGCCAGCTCACCACCGGGACTAGCGGGTAACACCGGGGAGCTGTTTTTT,CASSPPGLAGNTGELFF
few,TRBV11-2,TRBJ2-1,TRBD2,TGTGCCAGCAAGGGACTTCGCGGGAGGGCCCCCTACAATGAGCAGTTCTTC,CASKGLRGRAPYNEQFF
few,TRBV2,TRBJ1-2,TRBD1,TGTGCCAGCAGGGACAGGGGCTACACCTTC,CASRDRGYTF
-,TRBV10-3,TRBJ2-7,-,TGTGCCATCAGTGATATCTCGTTTAGCTCCTACGAGCAGTACTTC,CAISDISFSSYEQYF
-,TRBV9,TRBJ2-7,-,TGTGCCAGCAGCCCAGGGGATTACGAGCAGTACTTC,CASSPGDYEQYF
-,TRBV6-5,TRBJ2-3,TRBD1,TGTGCCAGCAGTTGGGGACAGGAGACTAGCACAGATACGCAGTATTTT,CASSWGQETSTDTQYF
-,TRBV7-9,TRBJ2-1,-,TGTGCCAGCAGCTCGTTCGCGGGTTTTTCCTACAATGAGCAGTTCTTC,CASSSFAGFSYNEQFF
-,TRBV30,TRBJ1-4,-,TGTGCCTGGAGTGTACGTGGGCAGGCTAATGAAAAACTGTTTTTT,CAWSVRGQANEKLFF
-,TRBV20-1,TRBJ2-1,-,TGCAGTGCTCGACTACGGTTCTTC,CSARLRFF
-,TRBV10-2,TRBJ1-3,-,TGCGCCAGCAGTGAGTATCGCAGAACTGGAAACACCATATATTTT,CASSEYRRTGNTIYF
-,TRBV15,TRBJ1-1,TRBD1,TGTGCCACCAGCGCCACAGGGGGAATCACTGAAGCTTTCTTT,CATSATGGITEAFF
-,TRBV5-1,TRBJ2-2,TRBD2,TGCGCCAGCAGCTTGGATCCCGGGAGGGCCGTCGGGGAGCTGTTTTTT,CASSLDPGRAVGELFF
-,TRBV19,TRBJ1-1,-,TGTGCCAGTAGGGGCAGGGTGAACACTGAAGCTTTCTTT,CASRGRVNTEAFF
-,TRBV27,TRBJ1-5,-,TGTGCCAGCAGTCTACGGGGCAATCAGCCCCAGCATTTT,CASSLRGNQPQHF
-,TRBV11-2,TRBJ1-1,-,TGTGCCAGCACCCCATTAGAGCGCCTGAACACTGAAGCTTTCTTT,CASTPLERLNTEAFF
-,TRBV6-5,TRBJ1-2,-,TGTGCCAGCAGTTATACGACAGGTTTTGGCTACACCTTC,CASSYTTGFGYTF
-,TRBV2,TRBJ2-7,TRBD1,TGTGCCAGCCACAGGGGGCGCATCCACGAGCAGTACTTC,CASHRGRIHEQYF
-,TRBV25-1,TRBJ2-1,-,TGTGCCAGCAGTAGCTCCAATGAGCAGTTCTTC,CASSSSNEQFF
-,TRBV5-6,TRBJ1-2,TRBD1,TGTGCCAGCAGTTCCGGGACAGGGGGGGCGATCTATGGCTACACCTTC,CASSSGTGGAIYGYTF
-,TRBV30,TRBJ1-1,TRBD1,TGTGCCTGGGACACAGGGGATGGGTTCATGAACACTGAAGCTTTCTTT,CAWDTGDGFMNTEAFF
-,TRBV25-1,TRBJ2-7,TRBD1,TGTGCTTCCGGGACAGGCCCCACTTACGAGCAGTACTTC,CASGTGPTYEQYF
-,TRBV21-1,TRBJ1-5,-,TGTGCCAGCAGCAAAAACGTTAGTCAGGGGAAAGATCAGCCCCAGCATTTT,CASSKNVSQGKDQPQHF
-,TRBV29-1,TRBJ2-7,-,TGCAGCGTTGGGGGCCCTTCGACAGGACGAAACTACGAGCAGTACTTC,CSVGGPSTGRNYEQYF
-,TRBV7-6,TRBJ1-3,-,TGTGCCAGCAGCATGGCAGGAGGCTCTGGAAACACCATATATTTT,CASSMAGGSGNTIYF
once,TRBV19,TRBJ2-1,-,TGTGCCAGTAGTATTCCCGTAGGGAGTAACTACAATGAGCAGTTCTTC,CASSIPVGSNYNEQFF
-,TRBV5-8,TRBJ1-2,-,TGTGCCAGCAGCTTGTTGGGGCAGAACGACTATGGCTACACCTTC,CASSLLGQNDYGYTF
-,TRBV4-3,TRBJ2-7,TRBD2,TGCGCCAGCAGCCGACGACTAGCGGGAGGACATAACGAGCAGTACTTC,CASSRRLAGGHNEQYF